This TCR beta chain was documented in a study of CD8 T cells in Susac syndrome. TCR beta was sequenced from blood CD8+ and CD4+ T cells. cDNA came from about 0.5 to 1 ug RNA primed by random hexamers. TCRdb processed the immunoSEQ multiplex PCR reads anew with MiXCR; each CDR3 protein has one entry. The profile shows approximately 150,000 distinct CDR3 sequences, approximately 90% of them singletons. This CDR3 has 15 residues. Germline lookup yields CDR1 SGHRS and CDR2 YFSETQ. Deletions cut 4 bases from V and 0 bases from J, with 14 bases between. The receptor's source is a human donor in good health. Sequenced material: CD4+ T cells from PBMCs. This rearrangement joins TRBV5-1 to TRBJ2-7; D remains ambiguous. CDR3 protein: CASSISAHHSYEQYF. The CDR3 coding sequence is TGCGCCAGCAGCATAAGTGCACACCACTCCTACGAGCAGTACTTC.